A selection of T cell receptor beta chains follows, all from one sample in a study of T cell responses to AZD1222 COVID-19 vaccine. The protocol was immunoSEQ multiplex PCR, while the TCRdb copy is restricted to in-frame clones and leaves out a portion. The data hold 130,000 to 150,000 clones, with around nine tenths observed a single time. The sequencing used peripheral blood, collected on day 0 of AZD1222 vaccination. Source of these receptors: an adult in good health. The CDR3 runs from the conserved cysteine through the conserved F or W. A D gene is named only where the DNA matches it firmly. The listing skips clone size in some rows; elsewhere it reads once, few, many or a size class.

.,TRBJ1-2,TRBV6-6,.,CASSQTRVKDGYTF,TGTGCCAGCAGTCAAACCAGGGTTAAAGATGGCTACACCTTC
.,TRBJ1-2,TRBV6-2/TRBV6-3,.,CASSSRAGYGYTF,TGTGCCAGCAGTTCCAGGGCTGGCTATGGCTACACCTTC
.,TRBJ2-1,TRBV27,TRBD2,CASSLSGIEQFF,TGTGCCAGCAGTTTAAGCGGGATTGAGCAGTTCTTC
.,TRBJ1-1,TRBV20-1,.,CSASPQVEWTEAFF,TGCAGTGCTAGTCCCCAGGTCGAGTGGACTGAAGCTTTCTTT
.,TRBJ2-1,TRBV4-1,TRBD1,CASSYEPGQSYNEQFF,TGCGCCAGCAGCTATGAGCCGGGACAGTCCTACAATGAGCAGTTCTTC
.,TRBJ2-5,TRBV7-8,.,CASSLAHQETQYF,TGTGCCAGCAGCTTAGCTCATCAAGAGACCCAGTACTTC
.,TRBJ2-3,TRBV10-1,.,CASSESKRGTGTDTQYF,TGCGCCAGCAGTGAGTCGAAACGGGGAACTGGCACAGATACGCAGTATTTT
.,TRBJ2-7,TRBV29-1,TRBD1,CSVRDRGQENEQYF,TGCAGCGTCCGAGACAGGGGGCAAGAGAACGAGCAGTACTTC
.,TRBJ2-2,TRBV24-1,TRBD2,CATSVPGTSGTGELFF,TGTGCCACCAGTGTCCCTGGGACTAGCGGGACCGGGGAGCTGTTTTTT
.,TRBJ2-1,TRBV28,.,CASSLASLVHEQFF,TGTGCCAGCAGTTTAGCCAGCCTGGTCCATGAGCAGTTCTTC
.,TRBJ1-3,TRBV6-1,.,CASSEGTDSGNTIYF,TGTGCCAGCAGTGAAGGGACAGACTCTGGAAACACCATATATTTT
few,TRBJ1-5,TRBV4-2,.,CASSQDSISNQPQHF,TGTGCCAGCAGCCAAGACAGTATTAGCAATCAGCCCCAGCATTTT
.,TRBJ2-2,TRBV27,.,CASSLGVNTGELFF,TGTGCCAGCAGTTTGGGAGTTAACACCGGGGAGCTGTTTTTT
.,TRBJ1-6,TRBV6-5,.,CASRRPASPLHF,TGTGCCAGCAGACGACCGGCTTCACCCCTCCACTTT
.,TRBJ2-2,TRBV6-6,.,CASTLPHANTGELFF,TGTGCCAGCACACTGCCACACGCGAACACCGGGGAGCTGTTTTTT
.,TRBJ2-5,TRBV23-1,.,CASSQSAQGETQYF,TGCGCCAGCAGTCAATCGGCACAGGGAGAGACCCAGTACTTC
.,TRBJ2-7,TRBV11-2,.,CASSLIRGSRSAHEQYF,TGTGCCAGCAGCTTAATCCGAGGGAGCCGCAGCGCCCACGAGCAGTACTTC
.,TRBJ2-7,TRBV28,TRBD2,CASSTGLGGPNEQYF,TGTGCCAGCAGTACGGGACTAGGTGGACCGAACGAGCAGTACTTC
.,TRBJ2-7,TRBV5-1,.,CASSHQGSGEQYF,TGCGCCAGCAGCCACCAGGGGTCCGGCGAGCAGTACTTC
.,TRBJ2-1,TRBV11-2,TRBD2,CASSLRTSGSWNEQFF,TGTGCCAGCAGCCTCAGGACTAGCGGGAGTTGGAATGAGCAGTTCTTC
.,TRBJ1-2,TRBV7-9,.,CASTRDGTNYGYTF,TGTGCCAGCACCCGCGACGGTACTAACTATGGCTACACCTTC
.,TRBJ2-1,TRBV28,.,CASSGGNYNEQFF,TGTGCCAGCAGTGGTGGGAACTACAATGAGCAGTTCTTC
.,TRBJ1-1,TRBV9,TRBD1,CASSRTGNTEAFF,TGTGCCAGCTCAAGGACAGGGAACACTGAAGCTTTCTTT
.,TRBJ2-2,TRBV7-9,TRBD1,CASIASLGQGIGELFF,TGTGCCAGCATCGCTAGTCTGGGACAGGGGATCGGGGAGCTGTTTTTT
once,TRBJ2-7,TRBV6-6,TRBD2,CASSGAGGLVEQYF,TGTGCCAGCAGTGGAGCGGGAGGGCTGGTCGAGCAGTACTTC
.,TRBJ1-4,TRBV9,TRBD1,CASSRTGATELEKLFF,TGTGCCAGCAGCCGGACAGGGGCCACTGAATTAGAAAAACTGTTTTTT
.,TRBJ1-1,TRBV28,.,CASSLLREAFF,TGTGCCAGCAGTTTGTTGAGGGAAGCTTTCTTT
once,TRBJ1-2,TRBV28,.,CASSPTGSYGYTF,TGTGCCAGCAGCCCCACAGGGTCCTATGGCTACACCTTC
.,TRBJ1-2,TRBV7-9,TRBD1,CASSLTGMRGYTF,TGTGCCAGCAGCTTGACAGGGATGAGAGGCTACACCTTC
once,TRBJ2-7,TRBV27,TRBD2,CASSWSGSSYEQYF,TGTGCCAGCAGTTGGAGCGGGAGCTCCTACGAGCAGTACTTC
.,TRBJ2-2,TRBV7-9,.,CASSSGAGNTGELFF,TGTGCCAGCAGTTCGGGGGCGGGAAATACCGGGGAGCTGTTTTTT
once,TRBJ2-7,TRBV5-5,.,CASSLGGLREQYF,TGTGCCAGCAGCCTTGGAGGGCTTCGGGAGCAGTACTTC
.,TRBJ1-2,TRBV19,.,CATFGGSNYGYTF,TGTGCCACCTTCGGAGGCTCTAACTATGGCTACACCTTC
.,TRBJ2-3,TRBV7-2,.,CASSLTSADTQYF,TGTGCCAGCAGCTTGACCAGCGCAGATACGCAGTATTTT
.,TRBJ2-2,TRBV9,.,CASSVEVTARAAGGELFF,TGTGCCAGCAGCGTAGAGGTGACAGCTAGGGCGGCCGGCGGGGAGCTGTTTTTT
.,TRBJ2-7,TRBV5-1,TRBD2,CASSLGGTSGSHEQYF,TGCGCCAGCAGCTTGGGGGGGACTAGCGGGAGCCACGAGCAGTACTTC
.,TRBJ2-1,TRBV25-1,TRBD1,CASSERTGGDEQFF,TGTGCCAGCAGTGAGAGGACAGGGGGGGATGAGCAGTTCTTC
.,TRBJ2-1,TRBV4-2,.,CASSQGSHNDEQFF,TGTGCCAGCAGCCAAGGCTCACACAATGATGAGCAGTTCTTC
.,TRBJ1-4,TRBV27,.,CASSLLPATNEKLFF,TGTGCCAGCAGTTTATTACCCGCAACTAATGAAAAACTGTTTTTT
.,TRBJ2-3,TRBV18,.,CASSTGRGIPTQYF,TGTGCCAGCTCTACAGGTCGAGGCATTCCCACGCAGTATTTT
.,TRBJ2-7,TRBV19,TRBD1,CASTGQGPREQYF,TGTGCCAGTACGGGACAGGGGCCACGGGAGCAGTACTTC
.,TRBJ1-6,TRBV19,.,CASSIGSNNSPLHF,TGTGCCAGTAGTATCGGGTCGAATAATTCACCCCTCCACTTT
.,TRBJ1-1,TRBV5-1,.,CASSLGGLGAGSTEAFF,TGCGCCAGCAGCTTGGGGGGATTAGGGGCCGGGTCCACTGAAGCTTTCTTT
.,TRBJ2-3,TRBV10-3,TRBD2,CAISESPPRLAGDGTDTQYF,TGTGCCATCAGTGAGTCGCCCCCTCGACTAGCGGGAGATGGCACAGATACGCAGTATTTT
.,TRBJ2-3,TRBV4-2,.,CASSHEGLATDTQYF,TGTGCCAGCAGCCACGAGGGACTTGCCACAGATACGCAGTATTTT
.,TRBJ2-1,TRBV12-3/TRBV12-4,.,CASSLTQGQFF,TGTGCCAGCAGTTTGACCCAGGGGCAGTTCTTC
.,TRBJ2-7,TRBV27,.,CASGDREVYEQYF,TGTGCCAGCGGAGACAGGGAGGTTTACGAGCAGTACTTC
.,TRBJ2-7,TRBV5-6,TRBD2,CASSLTASGSSYEQYF,TGTGCCAGCAGCTTGACCGCTAGCGGGAGCTCCTACGAGCAGTACTTC